Sequencing of this T cell receptor (beta chain) was carried out in a study of CD8+ T cells in alopecia areata. Study as a whole: The drug, oral tofacitinib, was given to treated patients at 5 to 10 mg twice daily.

TCR sequencing used cDNA made by reverse transcription of extracted RNA. TCRdb keeps only in-frame clones here, not all; method: immunoSEQ multiplex PCR. Here the sample spans some 99,000 clones, 35% to 50% being singletons. The study team obtained lesional scalp punch biopsies and peripheral blood from alopecia areata patients. Study-wide findings and caveats: It was less clear whether patients shared TCRs than it was in mice, possibly because of HLA.

In its sample, this clone was seen a few times. Its antigen is still unknown. This receptor was taken from a human donor with alopecia areata. The sample comprised CD4+ T cells sorted from blood.

The CDR3 region is CSVLGTASYYEQFF. The CDR3 coding sequence is TGCAGCGTTCTCGGGACAGCCTCTTACTATGAGCAGTTCTTC. The chain combines TRBV29-1 with TRBJ2-1, with 7 bases identical to TRBD1. Unmatched junction bases numbered 12, after V lost 5 bases and J lost 8 bases. From germline, CDR1 is SQVTM and CDR2 ANQGSEA. The CDR3 is made up of 14 amino acids.